This T cell receptor (beta chain) was recorded in a study of blood T cell repertoires in COVID-19. The overall study: The samples span acute and convalescent COVID-19 from the United States, Italy and Spain.

Recovered Cohort 3 donors showed two negative PCRs, clearance, or symptom resolution. This clone was observed a handful of times. Original processing notes: It was from reference gene primer amplification that nucleated cell counts were estimated. The repertoire was sequenced with immunoSEQ multiplex PCR; TCRdb's copy has only in-frame clones and lacks some. From that table come the V and J calls and clone size; the DNA was used to work out D and trimming. The sample carries around 150,000 clones, about 80% recorded once. The receptor was derived from a woman aged 55 to 70 who had recovered from COVID-19. Sequenced sample: PBMCs or T cells enriched from blood (not recorded which).

CDR3 sequence (DNA): TGTGCCAGCAGTGAAGAACAGGAAAATGGCTACACCTTC. Encoded protein: CASSEEQENGYTF. The V gene is TRBV2, the J gene TRBJ1-2, with D possibly being TRBD1 (5 bases). This CDR3 spans 13 amino acids. Germline lookup yields CDR1 SNHLY and CDR2 FYNNEI. V was shortened by 1 base and J by 6 bases, with 9 bases between the two germline ends.